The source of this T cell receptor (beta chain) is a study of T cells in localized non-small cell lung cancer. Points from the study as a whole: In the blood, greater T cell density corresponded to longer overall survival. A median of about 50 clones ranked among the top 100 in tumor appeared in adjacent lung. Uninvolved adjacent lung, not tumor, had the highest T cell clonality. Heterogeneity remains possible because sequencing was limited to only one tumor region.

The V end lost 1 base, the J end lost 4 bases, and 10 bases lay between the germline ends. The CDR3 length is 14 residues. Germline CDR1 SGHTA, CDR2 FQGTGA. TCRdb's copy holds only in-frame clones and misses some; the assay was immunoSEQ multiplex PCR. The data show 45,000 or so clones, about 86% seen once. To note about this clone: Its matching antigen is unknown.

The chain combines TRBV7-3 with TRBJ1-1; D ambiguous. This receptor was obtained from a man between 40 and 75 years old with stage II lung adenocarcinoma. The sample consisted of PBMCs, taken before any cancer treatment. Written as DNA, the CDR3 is TGTGCCAGCAGCTTAAGCGCGAGAAGCACTGAAGCTTTCTTT. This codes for CASSLSARSTEAFF.